Below, 17 T cell receptor beta chains from the same sample are listed, as sequenced in a study of Tregs in tolerant kidney transplant recipients. The repertoire was sequenced with immunoSEQ multiplex PCR; TCRdb's copy has only in-frame clones and lacks some. This sample has hundreds of thousands of clones, with about four fifths found just once. Specimen: CD4+ T cells from blood. Receptors originate from a human donor in good health.

This clone was seen a handful of times. V gene TRBV5-4 combines with J gene TRBJ2-1; 14 bases agree with TRBD2. With 1 base clipped from V and 10 bases from J, the junction kept 7 bases outside the gene matches. The CDR3 loop spans 16 amino acids. The germline gives CDR1 SGHNT, CDR2 YYREEE (reference sequence). The DNA of the CDR3 is TGTGCCAGCAGCTTGCCGACTAGCGGGAGGGCCATAGAGCAGTTCTTC. It encodes CASSLPTSGRAIEQFF.

V is TRBV5-4 and J is TRBJ1-2; D gene uncertain. Germline CDR1 is SGHNT and CDR2 is YYREEE (reference sequence). The ends were cut back, 2 bases at V and 0 bases at J, with 11 bases in the middle. CDR3 length: 15 amino acids. Here the CDR3 reads CASSLLEISNYGYTF. CDR3 DNA sequence: TGTGCCAGCAGCTTATTGGAGATCTCTAACTATGGCTACACCTTC.

V and J are TRBV7-9 and TRBJ1-4; TRBD1 might be the D (5 bases). V lost 6 bases, J lost 4 bases, and 9 bases lay in between. Germline assignment: CDR1 SEHNR and CDR2 FQNEAQ (reference sequence). The CDR3 totals 13 residues. CDR3 protein: CASSKGVNEKLFF. Here the CDR3 DNA reads TGTGCCAGCAGTAAAGGGGTTAATGAAAAACTGTTTTTT.

This chain connects TRBV4-1 to TRBJ2-1, with D perhaps TRBD2 (6 bases). The CDR3 is made up of 16 amino acids. Germline CDR1 is MGHRA and CDR2 is YSYEKL. Trimming took off 4 bases at V and 7 bases at J, with 20 bases between the two ends. DNA of the CDR3: TGCGCCAGCAGCCCAGTTTACGGGGGTTTTAATAATGAGCAGTTCTTC. It translates to CASSPVYGGFNNEQFF.

This chain uses TRBV7-9 with TRBJ1-1, with TRBD1 as a possible D gene (6 bases). V lost 5 bases to trimming and J lost 11 bases, with 21 bases between them. This CDR3 has 14 amino acids. CDR1 and CDR2 (germline): SEHNR, FQNEAQ (reference sequence). CDR3 sequence reads: CASSRAQGPFGAFF. The DNA for the CDR3 is TGTGCCAGCAGCCGAGCCCAGGGGCCATTCGGCGCTTTCTTT.

This chain connects TRBV11-3 to TRBJ1-2; the D is unclear. The CDR3 length is 12 residues. The germline V gene encodes CDR1 SGHNT and CDR2 YENEEA. The V end lost 5 bases, the J end lost 6 bases, and 10 bases lay between the germline ends. CDR3 loop: CASSQGSDGYTF. Here the CDR3 DNA reads TGTGCCAGCAGCCAAGGAAGTGATGGCTACACCTTC.

The J gene is TRBJ2-7, the V gene TRBV6-5; TRBD1 agrees at 7 bases. Germline CDR1 is MNHEY and CDR2 is SVGAGI. V was clipped by 6 bases and J by 2 bases; unmatched bases: 4. The CDR3 consists of 13 residues. This CDR3 reads CASRYRGAYEQYF. CDR3 nucleotides: TGTGCCAGCAGGTACAGGGGCGCCTACGAGCAGTACTTC.

The V call is TRBV28, the J call TRBJ1-5; tentative D call: TRBD1 (6 bases). V dropped 5 bases and J dropped 0 bases, with 8 bases sitting between them. The CDR3 loop spans 14 amino acids. CDR1 and CDR2 from the germline V gene are MDHEN and SYDVKM. As DNA, the CDR3 is TGTGCCAGCAGTCGGACAGATAGCAATCAGCCCCAGCATTTT. Protein: CASSRTDSNQPQHF.

In DNA, the CDR3 is TGTGCCAGCAGTTTAAGGGGCGGAGGCTACACCTTC. This translates into CASSLRGGGYTF. The V call is TRBV27, the J call TRBJ1-2; D is perhaps TRBD1 (5 bases). The CDR3 is made up of 12 amino acids. V dropped 2 bases and J dropped 8 bases, with 9 bases sitting between them. CDR1 is MNHEY and CDR2 is SMNVEV in the germline V gene (reference sequence).

This clone was recorded only once. The chain links TRBV19 to TRBJ2-1; 7 nucleotides align to TRBD2. This CDR3 spans 13 amino acids. V gave up 6 bases and J gave up 7 bases; unmatched junction bases: 6. The germline gives CDR1 LNHDA, CDR2 SQIVND (reference sequence). The CDR3 DNA reads as TGTGCCAGTAGACAAATAGCGGGTAATGAGCAGTTCTTC. Translation gives CASRQIAGNEQFF.

This clone was counted once. The genes are TRBV18 and TRBJ1-1; TRBD1 matches at 11 bases. Per germline, CDR1 KGHSH and CDR2 LQKENI. Losses at the gene ends were 3 bases for V and 5 bases for J; bases not matched to a gene: 8. The CDR3 sequence is 16 residues long. The CDR3 spells CASSPRTGGLGTEAFF. CDR3 in DNA: TGTGCCAGCTCACCTCGGACAGGGGGCTTGGGGACTGAAGCTTTCTTT.

The chain has TRBV7-6 and TRBJ1-5, with 8 nucleotides matching TRBD1. The CDR3 consists of 15 residues. Germline CDR1 SGHVS, CDR2 FNYEAQ. The V gene end was trimmed by 0 bases and the J gene end by 3 bases; junction bases not matched to a gene: 1. CDR3 region: CASSLADRDNQPQHF. The CDR3 nucleotides are TGTGCCAGCAGCTTAGCGGACAGGGACAATCAGCCCCAGCATTTT.

The table lists this clone with a few counts. The genes are TRBV6-5 and TRBJ1-5; D is unresolved. The CDR3 totals 14 residues. The germline V and J ends were trimmed by 4 bases and 3 bases, with 10 bases remaining between them. Germline V lookup: CDR1 MNHEY, CDR2 SVGAGI. The CDR3: CASSSTAINQPQHF. CDR3 in DNA: TGTGCCAGCAGTTCCACAGCGATCAATCAGCCCCAGCATTTT.

V is TRBV2 and J is TRBJ1-5; D is undetermined. V was cut by 1 base and J by 0 bases, with 7 bases left in between. The CDR3 length is 15 residues. The germline V gene has CDR1 SNHLY and CDR2 FYNNEI. This CDR3 reads CASSEGKNSNQPQHF. CDR3 bases: TGTGCCAGCAGTGAAGGGAAAAATAGCAATCAGCCCCAGCATTTT.

The V call is TRBV7-2, the J call TRBJ2-5; no clear D gene. Germline V gives CDR1 SGHTA, CDR2 FQGNSA. V lost 5 bases to trimming and J lost 8 bases, with 12 bases between them. The CDR3 has 12 amino acids. CDR3 DNA: TGTGCCAGCAGCCCAAATAAAGTTACCCAGTACTTC. Protein product: CASSPNKVTQYF.

The chain employs TRBV7-3 and TRBJ1-1; D is unclear. Trimming removed 5 bases from V and 0 bases from J, with 7 bases in between. CDR1 and CDR2 (germline): SGHTA, FQGTGA. CDR3 length equals 13 residues. The CDR3 region has the DNA TGTGCCAGCAGCCTATCGGTGAACACTGAAGCTTTCTTT. This sequence encodes CASSLSVNTEAFF.

The chain uses TRBV9 and TRBJ2-3; D possibly matches TRBD1 or TRBD2 (6 bases each). Germline lookup yields CDR1 SGDLS and CDR2 YYNGEE. The CDR3 contains 13 residues. V dropped 4 bases and J dropped 4 bases, with 10 bases sitting between them. The CDR3 loop is CASSLEGADTQYF. The CDR3 bases are TGTGCCAGCAGCCTGGAGGGGGCAGATACGCAGTATTTT.